Listed here are 8 T cell receptor beta chains from one sample, sequenced in a study of T cells in localized non-small cell lung cancer. The table came from immunoSEQ multiplex PCR; TCRdb's copy has only in-frame clones and leaves some out. The sample lists roughly 31,000 clones, nearly 90% seen once, with around a tenth in the top ten. The sequencing here drew on peripheral blood, taken before any cancer treatment. Source of these receptors: a woman aged 35 to 70 with stage I lung adenocarcinoma.

This clone showed up just once. The rearrangement uses TRBV6-6 and TRBJ2-3; possibly TRBD1 or TRBD2 for D (5 bases each). Germline CDR1 reads MNHNY; CDR2 reads SVGAGI (reference sequence). The V end was cut by 4 bases, the J end by 5 bases, with 16 bases between. There are 15 residues in the CDR3. The CDR3 DNA is TGTGCCAGCAGTTTTACCGGGACGGTGCTAGATACGCAGTATTTT. Its translation is CASSFTGTVLDTQYF.

CDR3 sequence reads: CAARDLAKNIQYF. As DNA, the CDR3 is TGTGCCGCCCGGGACTTAGCCAAAAACATTCAGTACTTC. The V and J genes are TRBV19 and TRBJ2-4; perhaps TRBD2 as D (6 bases). Germline assignment: CDR1 LNHDA and CDR2 SQIVND (reference sequence). V lost 11 bases, J lost 0 bases, and 11 bases lay in between. The CDR3 is 13 amino acids.

The chain combines TRBV30 with TRBJ2-2; a weak D match, TRBD1 (5 bases). The CDR3 spans 15 residues. The germline V gene encodes CDR1 GTSNPN and CDR2 SVGIG (reference sequence). Trimming cost V 3 bases and J 5 bases, with 16 bases left between them. CDR3 amino acids: CAWRQGQGRTGELFF. In DNA form, the CDR3 reads TGTGCCTGGAGGCAAGGTCAGGGAAGGACCGGGGAGCTGTTTTTT.

This clone was seen only once. This sequence joins TRBV28 and TRBJ2-2, with D perhaps given as TRBD1 or TRBD2 (5 bases each). Looked up from germline, CDR1 is MDHEN and CDR2 is SYDVKM. The V and J ends lost 7 bases and 1 base respectively, with 13 bases between them. CDR3 length: 15 residues. The CDR3: CASTLGTVNTGELFF. For the CDR3, the DNA is TGTGCCAGCACCCTGGGGACCGTGAACACCGGGGAGCTGTTTTTT.

The J gene is TRBJ2-1, the V gene TRBV19; 12 bases match TRBD2. CDR3 length: 15 amino acids. With 5 bases clipped from V and 14 bases from J, the junction kept 13 bases outside the gene matches. From germline, CDR1 is LNHDA and CDR2 SQIVND (reference sequence). This chain's CDR3 is CASSVASGRAVSEFF. In nucleotides, the CDR3 is TGTGCCAGTAGTGTGGCTAGCGGGAGGGCCGTCTCTGAGTTCTTC.

This chain links TRBV7-2 with TRBJ2-7, with 7 nucleotides matching TRBD2. From germline, CDR1 is SGHTA and CDR2 FQGNSA. This CDR3 contains 13 residues. The V segment lost 7 bases and the J segment 5 bases; nucleotides outside the gene matches: 8. The CDR3 protein is CASTPGGGNEQYF. CDR3 DNA sequence: TGTGCCAGCACCCCCGGGGGAGGGAACGAGCAGTACTTC. Supplemented by reference TRBV7-2 and TRBJ2-7, the full variable domain reads GAGVSQSPSNKVTEKGKDVELRCDPISGHTALYWYRQSLGQGLEFLIYFQGNSAPDKSGLPSDRFSAERTGGSVSTLTIQRTQQEDSAVYLCASTPGGGNEQYFGPGTRLTVT.

V gene TRBV5-4 combines with J gene TRBJ2-1; the match to TRBD2 covers 13 bases. This CDR3 region has 16 residues. After removal of 7 bases from V and 3 bases from J, the junction contained 7 bases not matched to a gene. Germline CDR1 reads SGHNT; CDR2 reads YYREEE (reference sequence). CDR3 DNA sequence: TGTGCCAGCTCGACTAGCGGGAGGTCCAACTACAATGAGCAGTTCTTC. Translation: CASSTSGRSNYNEQFF.

The CDR3 is CASSLASVAHMGEQFF. The CDR3 DNA reads TGTGCCAGCAGCTTAGCTTCCGTGGCCCATATGGGTGAGCAGTTCTTC. The chain uses TRBV7-9 and TRBJ2-1; D remains ambiguous. V dropped 0 bases and J dropped 9 bases, with 18 bases sitting between them. The CDR3 is 16 amino acids. Germline V gives CDR1 SEHNR, CDR2 FQNEAQ (reference sequence). Drawing the rest from reference TRBV7-9 and TRBJ2-1, the complete variable domain is DTGVSQNPRHKITKRGQNVTFRCDPISEHNRLYWYRQTLGQGPEFLTYFQNEAQLEKSRLLSDRFSAERPKGSFSTLEIQRTEQGDSAMYLCASSLASVAHMGEQFFGPGTRLTVL.